One and the same sample provided the 7 T cell receptor beta chains below, sequenced in a study of monozygotic twins with inflammatory bowel disease. One entry per CDR3 protein, without DNA, is what TCRdb gives after re-calling the 5' RACE reads. The table for this sample gives 200,000 to 250,000 distinct CDR3 sequences. The sequencing input was blood. The source is a human donor with ulcerative colitis or Crohn's disease, or a healthy co-twin of an affected twin (not recorded which).

The chain has TRBV7-9 and TRBJ1-6. The length of the CDR3 is 15 residues. Germline assignment: CDR1 SEHNR and CDR2 FQNEAQ (reference sequence). CDR3 loop: CASSSPDGGNSPLHF.

This chain connects TRBV11-2 to TRBJ2-1; no DNA is available, so the TRBD2 call from TCRdb remains unchecked. The germline V gene has CDR1 SGHAT and CDR2 FQNNGV. This CDR3 is built from 15 residues. CDR3: CASSLGSGVYNEQFF.

The V gene is TRBV5-1, the J gene TRBJ2-7; no DNA is available, so the TRBD2 call from TCRdb remains unchecked. The CDR3 runs to 15 residues. Germline V gene data show CDR1 as SGHRS and CDR2 as YFSETQ. This CDR3 is CASRWSGGATYEQYF.

This chain joins TRBV12-3 or TRBV12-4 and TRBJ1-2; the D call from TCRdb, TRBD1, cannot be confirmed without DNA. The CDR3 sequence is 14 residues long. This chain's CDR3 is CASSFVDSNYGYTF.

This chain joins TRBV12-3 or TRBV12-4 and TRBJ1-2; TCRdb calls TRBD1, which cannot be checked without DNA. The CDR3 sequence is 18 residues long. CDR3 protein: CASSIVARATGWGYGYTF.

This chain connects TRBV10-3 to TRBJ2-1; without DNA, the TCRdb call of TRBD1 cannot be checked. CDR3 length: 14 amino acids. The germline V gene encodes CDR1 ENHRY and CDR2 SYGVKD. CDR3 in amino acids: CAISWDGSYNEQFF.

The chain carries TRBV6-1 and TRBJ2-7; TCRdb outputs TRBD1, but without DNA this stays unchecked. This CDR3 has 14 residues. In germline, CDR1 is MNHNS, CDR2 SASEGT. The CDR3 here is CASSDRGQSYEQYF.